These 29 T cell receptor beta chains originate from one sample sequenced in a study of cytomegalovirus exposure and HLA in healthy donors. In the PCR, 60 Vbeta and 13 Jbeta primers were used. Using immunoSEQ multiplex PCR, the repertoire was profiled, and TCRdb retains in-frame clones only, with some absent. The repertoire holds about 130,000 clones, with around four fifths as singletons. Material: PBMCs. These receptors were collected from a male donor in good health and CMV-seronegative.

J is TRBJ2-7 and V is TRBV19; TRBD1 is a possible D gene (6 bases). The CDR3 covers 13 residues. V was shortened by 4 bases and J by 5 bases, with 12 bases between the two germline ends. Germline CDR1 reads LNHDA; CDR2 reads SQIVND (reference sequence). The CDR3 spells CASSKQGFDEQYF. CDR3 nucleotide sequence: TGTGCCAGTAGTAAACAGGGCTTCGACGAGCAGTACTTC.

This rearrangement joins TRBV6-6 to TRBJ1-5; D is undetermined. Per the germline V gene, CDR1 is MNHNY and CDR2 is SVGAGI (reference sequence). V lost 6 bases to trimming and J lost 11 bases, with 11 bases between them. CDR3 size: 11 residues. CDR3 in amino acids: CASSIDKTQHF. CDR3 bases: TGTGCCAGCAGCATAGATAAAACCCAGCATTTT.

The chain is built from TRBV5-1 and TRBJ1-6, with 9 bases that match TRBD1. The CDR3 contains 16 residues. CDR1 and CDR2 from the germline V gene are SGHRS and YFSETQ. J lost 9 bases, V lost 4 bases, and 11 bases had no gene match. In DNA, the CDR3 is TGCGCCAGCAGCCCCATAGGACAGGGGAACGTTTCACCCCTCCACTTT. Amino acid sequence: CASSPIGQGNVSPLHF.

This clone was seen once. V usage is TRBV28 and J usage is TRBJ1-2, with a tentative D call TRBD1 (5 bases). V lost 4 bases, J lost 5 bases, and 20 bases lay in between. CDR3 length: 16 residues. Per the germline V gene, CDR1 is MDHEN and CDR2 is SYDVKM. In nucleotides, the CDR3 is TGTGCCAGCAGTTCCTCAGGGTCCCGGCGTCATTATGGCTACACCTTC. Its protein product is CASSSSGSRRHYGYTF.

The genes are TRBV28 and TRBJ1-1; D is unclear. From germline, CDR1 is MDHEN and CDR2 SYDVKM. V was clipped by 4 bases and J by 11 bases, with 11 bases between them. This CDR3 is built from 11 residues. Here the CDR3 DNA reads TGTGCCAGCAGTTCCCTCGGTCGGGCTTTCTTT. Protein product: CASSSLGRAFF.

J is TRBJ2-3 and V is TRBV2; perhaps TRBD2 as D (5 bases). Germline assignment: CDR1 SNHLY and CDR2 FYNNEI. This CDR3 is 15 amino acids long. Trimming stripped 2 bases from V and 5 bases from J, with 14 bases between. CDR3 protein: CASSERDYQGDTQYF. In nucleotides, the CDR3 is TGTGCCAGCAGTGAACGCGACTACCAAGGAGATACGCAGTATTTT.

CDR3 residues: CASSENSRPGGQPQHF. In nucleotides, the CDR3 is TGTGCCAGCAGCGAAAACTCGAGGCCTGGCGGACAGCCCCAGCATTTT. J is TRBJ1-5 and V is TRBV6-6; D is undetermined. The CDR3 is made up of 16 amino acids. The V and J ends lost 6 bases and 7 bases respectively, with 22 bases between them. Germline V CDR1 and CDR2: MNHNY, SVGAGI (reference sequence).

The V call is TRBV14, the J call TRBJ2-5; 11 positions agree with TRBD1. Gene TRBJ2-7 matches the end of the DNA better, so the J call may be wrong. Germline assignment: CDR1 SGHDN and CDR2 FVKESK. The CDR3 is made up of 16 amino acids. The CDR3 loop reads CASSQIPGQGVYEQYF. CDR3 bases: TGTGCCAGCAGCCAGATACCGGGACAGGGGGTCTACGAGCAGTACTTC.

The V call is TRBV18, the J call TRBJ2-7; TRBD1 aligns across 10 bases. CDR3 length: 14 amino acids. Germline V CDR1 and CDR2: KGHSH, LQKENI. After removal of 4 bases from V and 4 bases from J, the junction contained 4 bases not matched to a gene. CDR3 in DNA: TGTGCCAGCTCACGCGGACAGGGGGGTTACGAGCAGTACTTC. As protein: CASSRGQGGYEQYF.

The chain joins TRBV28 to TRBJ1-2; D gene unclear. Trimming took off 2 bases at V and 8 bases at J, with 12 bases between the two ends. The CDR3 is made up of 13 amino acids. CDR1 and CDR2 (germline): MDHEN, SYDVKM. This CDR3 is CASSLTPPGGYTF. The CDR3 region has the DNA TGTGCCAGCAGTTTAACACCCCCCGGGGGCTACACCTTC.

Notes on this clone: Mismatch with germline at one junction end may stem from a read error. The chain combines TRBV5-8 with TRBJ2-7, with 10 nucleotides matching TRBD2. Germline lookup yields CDR1 SGHTS and CDR2 YDEGEE. The CDR3 sequence is 17 residues long. The CDR3 here is CAGSLFVASGSSYEQYF. CDR3 DNA sequence: TGTGCCGGCAGCTTGTTTGTAGCTAGCGGGAGCTCCTACGAGCAGTACTTC.

As for this clone: This is likely a read error, given that the CDR3 carries no conserved phenylalanine or tryptophan at its end. J is TRBJ1-2 and V is TRBV9, with a possible D match to TRBD1 (6 bases). The V end was cut by 4 bases, the J end by 8 bases, with 18 bases between. Germline V gene data show CDR1 as SGDLS and CDR2 as YYNGEE. The CDR3 covers 14 residues. The CDR3 here is CASSPGGGAEGYTL. The CDR3 bases are TGTGCCAGCAGCCCCGGGGGGGGCGCTGAGGGCTACACCCTC.

This clone was picked up a small number of times. This chain connects TRBV5-1 to TRBJ2-1; 7 nucleotides match TRBD2. The CDR3 is 16 amino acids. V gave up 5 bases and J gave up 4 bases; unmatched junction bases: 12. CDR1 SGHRS and CDR2 YFSETQ come from the germline V gene. This chain's CDR3 is CASSPEESGAYNEQFF. CDR3 bases: TGCGCCAGCAGTCCGGAGGAGAGCGGGGCGTACAATGAGCAGTTCTTC.

The chain recombines TRBV29-1 with TRBJ2-7; TRBD1 agrees at 9 bases. CDR3 length: 13 amino acids. The germline gives CDR1 SQVTM, CDR2 ANQGSEA. Trimming took 4 bases from V and 3 from J; bases not matched to a gene: 4. This CDR3 reads CSVALGQGYEQYF. In DNA form, the CDR3 reads TGCAGCGTTGCCTTGGGACAGGGCTACGAGCAGTACTTC.

The chain employs TRBV29-1 and TRBJ1-2; D not resolved. The CDR3 spans 14 residues. Trimming stripped 3 bases from V and 4 bases from J, with 15 bases between. CDR1 and CDR2 (germline): SQVTM, ANQGSEA. The CDR3 DNA is TGCAGCGTTGATCCGCCCGATTTTAGCTATGGCTACACCTTC. Its protein product is CSVDPPDFSYGYTF.

This clone occurred once. This chain joins TRBV11-3 and TRBJ1-6; D unclear. Germline CDR1 SGHNT, CDR2 YENEEA. V lost 0 bases and J 9 bases, leaving 6 bases between the germline ends. The CDR3 has 13 residues. In DNA form, the CDR3 reads TGTGCCAGCAGCTTAGATCCCCGTTCACCCCTCCACTTT. Translating it yields CASSLDPRSPLHF.

The rearrangement uses TRBV5-4 and TRBJ2-1; D is undetermined. V lost 0 bases, J lost 5 bases, and 9 bases lay in between. The CDR3 spans 14 residues. Germline CDR1 SGHNT, CDR2 YYREEE (reference sequence). The CDR3 reads CASSLANRDNEQFF. The CDR3 coding sequence is TGTGCCAGCAGCTTGGCCAATCGAGACAATGAGCAGTTCTTC.

This chain connects TRBV5-6 to TRBJ1-1; a possible D gene is TRBD1 (5 bases). Trimming removed 4 bases from V and 4 bases from J, with 17 bases in between. This CDR3 comprises 15 residues. CDR1 is SGHDT, CDR2 YYEEEE, per germline. CDR3 bases: TGTGCCAGCAGCCCCCTTACGCAGGGAGGCACTGAAGCTTTCTTT. Its translation is CASSPLTQGGTEAFF. The entire variable domain, with the rest obtained from reference TRBV5-6 and TRBJ1-1, is as follows: DAGVTQSPTHLIKTRGQQVTLRCSPKSGHDTVSWYQQALGQGPQFIFQYYEEEERQRGNFPDRFSGHQFPNYSSELNVNALLLGDSALYLCASSPLTQGGTEAFFGQGTRLTVV.

The V call is TRBV7-3, the J call TRBJ2-2; TRBD2 matches 7 bases. The CDR3 length is 16 residues. The ends lost 2 bases at V and 2 bases at J; junction bases unmatched: 5. Germline V gene data show CDR1 as SGHTA and CDR2 as FQGTGA. Here the CDR3 reads CASSLVGGLNTGELFF. The CDR3 nucleotides read TGTGCCAGCAGCTTAGTCGGGGGGTTAAACACCGGGGAGCTGTTTTTT.

This chain connects TRBV5-1 to TRBJ2-7; the match to TRBD1 covers 9 bases. With 4 bases clipped from V and 2 bases from J, the junction kept 4 bases outside the gene matches. CDR3 length: 14 amino acids. Germline V lookup: CDR1 SGHRS, CDR2 YFSETQ. In DNA, the CDR3 is TGCGCCAGCAGCCCGGGGACAGGGCCCTACGAGCAGTACTTC. Residues: CASSPGTGPYEQYF.

The chain uses TRBV9 and TRBJ2-1; unclear D gene. From germline, CDR1 is SGDLS and CDR2 YYNGEE. This CDR3 is built from 15 residues. V was trimmed by 4 bases and J by 0 bases, leaving 11 bases between them. The CDR3 is CASSPRKSSYNEQFF. The CDR3 coding sequence is TGTGCCAGCAGCCCCCGCAAGAGCTCCTACAATGAGCAGTTCTTC.

V gene TRBV6-1 combines with J gene TRBJ2-2, with 15 bases aligning to TRBD2. The CDR3 covers 19 residues. Unmatched junction bases numbered 14, after V lost 7 bases and J lost 5 bases. Germline CDR1 reads MNHNS; CDR2 reads SASEGT. The CDR3 coding sequence is TGTGCCAGCAATGACAGGAGGACTAGCGGGGGGGCAGGGACCGGGGAGCTGTTTTTT. This codes for CASNDRRTSGGAGTGELFF.

This clone was seen only a few times. CDR3 residues: CASSRHKGGDLPQHF. As DNA, the CDR3 is TGTGCCAGCAGCCGACACAAGGGGGGGGATTTGCCCCAGCATTTT. This chain connects TRBV5-4 to TRBJ1-5, with D possibly being TRBD1 (6 bases). Germline V CDR1 and CDR2: SGHNT, YYREEE (reference sequence). The CDR3 extends over 15 amino acids. Trimming took off 4 bases at V and 9 bases at J, with 20 bases between the two ends.

This clone was observed a handful of times. The DNA of the CDR3 is TGTGCCAGCAGCCCGGGGGTGTGGAGGGTAACTGAAGCTTTCTTT. It codes for CASSPGVWRVTEAFF. This chain joins TRBV11-2 and TRBJ1-1; TRBD1 might be the D (5 bases). The CDR3 consists of 15 residues. V was trimmed by 5 bases and J by 5 bases, leaving 18 bases between them. Looked up from germline, CDR1 is SGHAT and CDR2 is FQNNGV. Full variable domain (rest looked up from reference TRBV11-2 and TRBJ1-1): EAGVAQSPRYKIIEKRQSVAFWCNPISGHATLYWYQQILGQGPKLLIQFQNNGVVDDSQLPKDRFSAERLKGVDSTLKIQPAKLEDSAVYLCASSPGVWRVTEAFFGQGTRLTVV.

The chain combines TRBV6-6 with TRBJ2-3; TRBD1 matches 10 bases. The V segment lost 7 bases and the J segment 8 bases; nucleotides outside the gene matches: 9. Germline V gives CDR1 MNHNY, CDR2 SVGAGI (reference sequence). The CDR3 sequence is 14 residues long. In DNA form, the CDR3 reads TGTGCCAGCACTCAGACAGGGGGCAAGGGTACGCAGTATTTT. Translated, it gives CASTQTGGKGTQYF.

The chain recombines TRBV19 with TRBJ2-1; a possible D gene is TRBD2 (5 bases). The CDR3 length is 17 residues. CDR1 is LNHDA, CDR2 SQIVND, per germline (reference sequence). Trimming shortened V by 5 bases and J by 8 bases, and 25 bases separated the two germline ends. The CDR3 DNA reads as TGTGCCAGTAGTTCCCGCCCCCCCTTCCCCCCGCGGGATGAGCAGTTCTTC. Protein sequence: CASSSRPPFPPRDEQFF.

The chain employs TRBV5-6 and TRBJ1-2; tentatively, D is TRBD1 (5 bases). From germline, CDR1 is SGHDT and CDR2 YYEEEE. Trimming removed 8 bases from V and 5 bases from J, with 16 bases in between. The CDR3 loop spans 13 amino acids. CDR3 bases: TGTGCCAGTAGACGGGACTTCGGTTATGGCTACACCTTC. Translated: CASRRDFGYGYTF.

The chain recombines TRBV5-1 with TRBJ1-1; 7 bases map to TRBD1. Germline V gene data show CDR1 as SGHRS and CDR2 as YFSETQ. V shed 0 bases, J shed 1 base, and the junction held 0 bases outside the gene matches. The CDR3 sequence is 14 residues long. The CDR3 loop is CASSLGDRNTEAFF. The CDR3 DNA follows: TGCGCCAGCAGCTTGGGGGACAGGAACACTGAAGCTTTCTTT.

The table lists this clone with a few counts. The CDR3 region has the DNA TGTGCCAGCAGCTCTCGTCTGACTGAGTACGAGCAGTACTTC. Amino acids: CASSSRLTEYEQYF. This sequence joins TRBV7-9 and TRBJ2-7; unclear D gene. The germline CDR1 and CDR2 sequences are SEHNR and FQNEAQ (reference sequence). The germline V and J ends were trimmed by 4 bases and 4 bases, with 14 bases remaining between them. The CDR3 is 14 residues long. Combining the CDR3 with reference TRBV7-9 and TRBJ2-7 gives the whole variable domain DTGVSQNPRHKITKRGQNVTFRCDPISEHNRLYWYRQTLGQGPEFLTYFQNEAQLEKSRLLSDRFSAERPKGSFSTLEIQRTEQGDSAMYLCASSSRLTEYEQYFGPGTRLTVT.